The 12 T cell receptor beta chains in this list originate from one sample, sequenced in a study of HIV-infected patients and healthy controls (dated by TCRdb to between 2012 and 2015). Receptors were amplified or captured by 5' RACE. The sequencer was an Illumina MiSeq. Reverse transcription of around 450 ng RNA was performed with SuperScript III using primers directed against the alpha and beta constant regions. Separate libraries for the alpha and beta chains were generated through chain-specific third strand synthesis that incorporated multiplexing indices. TCRdb took the public reads, trimmed them with fastp at Q25, ran MiXCR for clone calling and kept in-frame beta chains. Rows with a matching CDR3 protein are joined into one entry that keeps the most common DNA and genes. This sample holds under 7,000 distinct CDR3 sequences; about 8.6% were observed only once. 20% of the sample is in the top ten clones.

Follow-up blood from HIV-infected patients was collected roughly three months, about 14 weeks, after antiretroviral therapy began. Whole blood was used without fractionating the cells, so the repertoire represented all peripheral T cells without sorting. The specimen was blood, collected during antiretroviral therapy. The receptor set was obtained from an adult with HIV infection.

This clonotype is deemed medium-sized. The rearrangement uses TRBV28 and TRBJ1-2; 11 nucleotides align to TRBD1. Germline CDR1 MDHEN, CDR2 SYDVKM. After removal of 3 bases from V and 8 bases from J, the junction contained 8 bases not matched to a gene. The CDR3 is 15 amino acids. The CDR3 bases are TGTGCCAGCAGTTTTGACCTGGACAGGGGGCGCGGCTACACCTTC. It codes for CASSFDLDRGRGYTF.

This clonotype is judged large. The chain has TRBV7-2 and TRBJ2-5, with D perhaps matching TRBD1 (6 bases). This CDR3 has 15 amino acids. V lost 6 bases and J lost 4, with 18 bases in between. Germline V lookup: CDR1 SGHTA, CDR2 FQGNSA. The CDR3 DNA is TGTGCCAGCAGTTTGGGGTGGGACACGCGAGAGACCCAGTACTTC. This codes for CASSLGWDTRETQYF.

There are many counts of this clonotype. J is TRBJ1-5 and V is TRBV10-2; possibly TRBD1 for D (6 bases). The CDR3 consists of 13 residues. Trimming shortened V by 4 bases and J by 7 bases, and 11 bases separated the two germline ends. The germline V gene has CDR1 WSHSY and CDR2 SAAADI. The CDR3 sequence is CASSVEGDQPQHF. The CDR3 DNA follows: TGCGCCAGCAGTGTGGAGGGGGACCAGCCCCAGCATTTT.

This clonotype qualifies as medium-sized (0.01 to 0.1%). V and J are TRBV6-5 and TRBJ1-1, with D uncertain. Germline CDR1 is MNHEY and CDR2 is SVGAGI. This CDR3 contains 14 residues. V dropped 7 bases and J dropped 1 base, with 13 bases sitting between them. The CDR3 loop reads CASIKGQANTEAFF. The CDR3 DNA sequence: TGTGCCAGCATCAAAGGGCAGGCGAACACTGAAGCTTTCTTT.

In this sample, this clonotype is medium-sized. This rearrangement joins TRBV5-1 to TRBJ2-1; D might be TRBD1 (6 bases). V lost 1 base, J lost 6 bases, and 14 bases lay in between. The germline V gene has CDR1 SGHRS and CDR2 YFSETQ. The CDR3 loop spans 15 amino acids. The CDR3 DNA reads as TGCGCCAGCAGCTTGCGAGGGGGAAGTGGCAATGAGCAGTTCTTC. It is translated as CASSLRGGSGNEQFF.

By proportion, this clonotype is medium-sized (0.01 to 0.1%). A junction boundary mismatches the germline segment, possibly from a read error. This chain connects TRBV20-1 to TRBJ2-1, with 9 bases fitting TRBD2. CDR1 is DFQATT and CDR2 is SNEGSKA in the germline V gene (reference sequence). This CDR3 spans 17 amino acids. CDR3 in DNA: TGCAGTCCTAGTGGGGGGATAGCGGGGGACCCTTACAATGAGCAGTTCTTC. Encoded protein: CSPSGGIAGDPYNEQFF.

This clonotype has a count of ten or more. One end of the junction is discordant with germline, which a read error may explain. The CDR3 DNA is TGTGCCAGCAGCCTAGCCGGGGGGGTTGGCTCACCCCTCCACTTT. It encodes CASSLAGGVGSPLHF. The chain links TRBV7-6 to TRBJ1-6; possibly TRBD1 for D (5 bases). CDR3 length: 15 residues. Germline V gene lookup returns CDR1 SGHVS and CDR2 FNYEAQ. Complete variable domain (other parts from reference TRBV7-6 and TRBJ1-6): GAGVSQSPRYKVTKRGQDVALRCDPISGHVSLYWYRQALGQGPEFLTYFNYEAQQDKSGLPNDRFSAERPEGSISTLTIQRTEQRDSAMYRCASSLAGGVGSPLHFGNGTRLTVT.

This clonotype was seen repeatedly, ten times or more. The chain carries TRBV28 and TRBJ1-5; 7 positions agree with TRBD1. From germline, CDR1 is MDHEN and CDR2 SYDVKM. V dropped 2 bases and J dropped 7; count of bases not matched to a gene: 5. CDR3 length equals 14 residues. The CDR3 DNA follows: TGTGCCAGCAGTTTAAGGGGGCGCGAACAGCCCCAGCATTTT. This gives the protein CASSLRGREQPQHF. Full variable domain (rest looked up from reference TRBV28 and TRBJ1-5): DVKVTQSSRYLVKRTGEKVFLECVQDMDHENMFWYRQDPGLGLRLIYFSYDVKMKEKGDIPEGYSVSREKKERFSLILESASTNQTSMYLCASSLRGREQPQHFGDGTRLSIL.

This clonotype was observed many times. J is TRBJ1-1 and V is TRBV18; no definite D call. The germline CDR1 and CDR2 sequences are KGHSH and LQKENI. V lost 6 bases and J 0 bases, leaving 14 bases between the germline ends. The length of the CDR3 is 15 residues. The CDR3 DNA sequence: TGTGCCAGCTCCCCGCGGGCGGCTATGAACACTGAAGCTTTCTTT. Encoded protein: CASSPRAAMNTEAFF.

This clonotype has a count of ten or more. The genes are TRBV29-1 and TRBJ1-2, with a weak D call TRBD1 (5 bases). This CDR3 spans 13 amino acids. Germline CDR1 reads SQVTM; CDR2 reads ANQGSEA. Trimming shortened V by 7 bases and J by 9 bases, and 21 bases separated the two germline ends. The chain's CDR3 is CSARAGGGQSYTF. The CDR3 nucleotides are TGCAGCGCCCGAGCGGGGGGTGGTCAGAGCTACACCTTC.

This clonotype has only a few counts. The rearrangement links TRBV2 to TRBJ2-7; D remains unclear. Germline V gene data show CDR1 as SNHLY and CDR2 as FYNNEI. Trimming left V 6 bases short and J 0 bases short, with 0 bases between. The CDR3 contains 10 residues. As DNA, the CDR3 is TGTGCCAGCAGCTCCTACGAGCAGTACTTC. It specifies CASSSYEQYF. Combining the CDR3 with reference TRBV2 and TRBJ2-7 gives the whole variable domain EPEVTQTPSHQVTQMGQEVILRCVPISNHLYFYWYRQILGQKVEFLVSFYNNEISEKSEIFDDQFSVERPDGSNFTLKIRSTKLEDSAMYFCASSSYEQYFGPGTRLTVT.

In its sample, this clonotype ranks as medium-sized. CDR3 DNA sequence: TGTGCCATCAGCGGGACAGGCAACACCGGGGAGCTGTTTTTT. This encodes CAISGTGNTGELFF. The rearrangement uses TRBV10-3 and TRBJ2-2, with 8 bases fitting TRBD1. CDR3 length: 14 amino acids. V was pared by 6 bases and J by 2 bases, with 2 bases of the junction left unmatched. Germline V gives CDR1 ENHRY, CDR2 SYGVKD.